Below, one TCR beta chain is given with its context. The CDR3 has 14 amino acids. Germline CDR1 reads MNHNY; CDR2 reads SVGAGI (reference sequence). The sample comes from a study of immune characterization of retroperitoneal liposarcoma. Each CDR3 protein is one row after TCRdb ran MiXCR on the PCR reads. The table lists 6,000 to 7,000 distinct CDR3 sequences, approximately 30% of them singletons. The origin of this receptor is a male donor with retroperitoneal liposarcoma. The source material was blood. The chain employs TRBV6-6 and TRBJ2-5, with D uncertain. The end of the DNA fits TRBJ2-7 better, so the J call may be wrong. For the CDR3, the DNA is TGTGCCAGCAGTTACTCGACGGGTCCCTACGAGCAGTACTTC. Its translation: CASSYSTGPYEQYF.